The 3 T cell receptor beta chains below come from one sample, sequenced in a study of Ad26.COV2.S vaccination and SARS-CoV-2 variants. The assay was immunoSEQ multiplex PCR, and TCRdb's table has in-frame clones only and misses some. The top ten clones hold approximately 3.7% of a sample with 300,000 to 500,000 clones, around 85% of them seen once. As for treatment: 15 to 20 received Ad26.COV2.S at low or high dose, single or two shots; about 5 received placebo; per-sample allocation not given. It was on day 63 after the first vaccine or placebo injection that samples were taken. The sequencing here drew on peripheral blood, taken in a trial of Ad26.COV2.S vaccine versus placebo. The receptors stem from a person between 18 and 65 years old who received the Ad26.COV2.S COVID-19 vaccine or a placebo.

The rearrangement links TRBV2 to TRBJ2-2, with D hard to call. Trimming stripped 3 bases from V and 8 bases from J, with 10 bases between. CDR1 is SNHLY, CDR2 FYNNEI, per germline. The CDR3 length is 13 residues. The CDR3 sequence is CASSDPGFGELFF. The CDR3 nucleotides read TGTGCCAGCAGTGATCCGGGTTTTGGGGAGCTGTTTTTT.

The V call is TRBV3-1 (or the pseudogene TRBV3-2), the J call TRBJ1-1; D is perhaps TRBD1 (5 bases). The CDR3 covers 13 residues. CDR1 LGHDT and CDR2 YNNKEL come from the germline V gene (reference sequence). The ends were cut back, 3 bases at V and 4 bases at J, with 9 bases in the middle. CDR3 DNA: TGTGCCAGCAGCCAGGCAGGGATCACTGAAGCTTTCTTT. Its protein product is CASSQAGITEAFF.

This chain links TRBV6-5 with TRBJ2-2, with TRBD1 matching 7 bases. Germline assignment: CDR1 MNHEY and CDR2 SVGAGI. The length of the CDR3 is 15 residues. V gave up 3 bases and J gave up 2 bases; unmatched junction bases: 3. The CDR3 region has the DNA TGTGCCAGCAGTTATCGGACAGGCAACACCGGGGAGCTGTTTTTT. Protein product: CASSYRTGNTGELFF.